This T cell receptor beta chain was observed in a study of chemoradiotherapy in HPV16-positive cancers. TCRdb's table, derived via immunoSEQ multiplex PCR, lists solely in-frame clones and lacks some. The sample has under 10,000 clones, approximately 75% seen once. Overall study findings and caveats: Functional assays defining HPV-specific T cells used only two HPV16-positive patients.

Germline loops: CDR1 LNHDA, CDR2 SQIVND (reference sequence). After removal of 7 bases from V and 8 bases from J, the junction contained 8 bases not matched to a gene. This CDR3 is 14 amino acids long. For this clone: No antigen is known for it.

The V call is TRBV19, the J call TRBJ1-6; 7 bases line up with TRBD1. The material was obtained from a patient who underwent chemoradiotherapy. The source is a human donor with HPV-associated anogenital cancer. The CDR3 is CASTETGEHSPLHF. The DNA for the CDR3 is TGTGCCAGTACCGAAACAGGGGAGCATTCACCCCTCCACTTT.